This TCR beta chain was documented in a study of T cell responses to AZD1222 COVID-19 vaccine. Findings and limits, study-wide: Regions left unmutated in variants are reportedly the target of nearly half of spike-specific TCRs. The study sampled repertoires only after the peak T cell response. The sample set comprised mostly white British donors with more females, and clonal diversity was possibly underestimated. Researchers report vaccine-associated CD4 TCRs spanning spike, with dominance at 160-218 and 743-854.

The protocol was immunoSEQ multiplex PCR, while the TCRdb copy is restricted to in-frame clones and leaves out a portion. Of about 140,000 clones detected, approximately 88% appear once; the ten largest clones hold about 3%. As concerns this clone: The target antigen is unknown.

There are 13 residues in the CDR3. The germline CDR1 and CDR2 sequences are MDHEN and SYDVKM. Between the trimmed V and J ends, which lost 8 bases and 1 base, there was a span of 10 bases. The specimen was peripheral blood, collected on day 0 of AZD1222 vaccination. The V call is TRBV28, the J call TRBJ2-3; tentative D call: TRBD2 (5 bases). This clonotype was sampled from an adult in good health. CDR3 nucleotide sequence: TGTGCCAGCGGCGCGGGCGGCACAGATACGCAGTATTTT. Amino acid sequence: CASGAGGTDTQYF.